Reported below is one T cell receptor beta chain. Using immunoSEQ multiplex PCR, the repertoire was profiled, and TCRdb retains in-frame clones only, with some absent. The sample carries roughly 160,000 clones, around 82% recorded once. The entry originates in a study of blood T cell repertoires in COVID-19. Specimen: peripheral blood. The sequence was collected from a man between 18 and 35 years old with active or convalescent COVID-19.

CDR3: CASSLALGQGATEAFF. CDR3 nucleotides: TGTGCCAGCAGCTTAGCTCTAGGACAGGGGGCTACTGAAGCTTTCTTT. V is TRBV7-6 and J is TRBJ1-1; 11 bases fit TRBD1. Trimming cost V 0 bases and J 5 bases; bases outside gene matches: 5. The germline gives CDR1 SGHVS, CDR2 FNYEAQ. This CDR3 comprises 16 residues. Full variable domain (remainder filled in from reference TRBV7-6 and TRBJ1-1): GAGVSQSPRYKVTKRGQDVALRCDPISGHVSLYWYRQALGQGPEFLTYFNYEAQQDKSGLPNDRFSAERPEGSISTLTIQRTEQRDSAMYRCASSLALGQGATEAFFGQGTRLTVV.